Sequencing of this T cell receptor beta chain was carried out in a study of blood T cell repertoires in COVID-19. Study-wide context: Sites in the United States, Italy and Spain provided acute and convalescent COVID-19 samples. PBMCs, B-cell-depleted T cells, or T cells were the source of the cDNA or gDNA that made up the material.

This CDR3 region has 15 residues. V lost 3 bases and J lost 1, with 9 bases in between. Germline CDR1 is SNHLY and CDR2 is FYNNEI. As processed by the authors: Estimated nucleated cell counts came from reference gene primer amplification. The data were produced by immunoSEQ multiplex PCR, yet TCRdb's version contains in-frame clones alone and is incomplete. V, J and clone size are those of that table, while D and trimming were read from the DNA. In the table there are about 61,000 clones, 65% to 85% of which are singletons. Sequencing input: peripheral blood. The chain employs TRBV2 and TRBJ2-2, with D unresolved. This clonotype originated in a woman aged 70-85 years with acute or convalescent COVID-19. The CDR3 reads CASSDNNRNTGELFF. In nucleotides, the CDR3 is TGTGCCAGCAGTGATAATAACAGGAACACCGGGGAGCTGTTTTTT.